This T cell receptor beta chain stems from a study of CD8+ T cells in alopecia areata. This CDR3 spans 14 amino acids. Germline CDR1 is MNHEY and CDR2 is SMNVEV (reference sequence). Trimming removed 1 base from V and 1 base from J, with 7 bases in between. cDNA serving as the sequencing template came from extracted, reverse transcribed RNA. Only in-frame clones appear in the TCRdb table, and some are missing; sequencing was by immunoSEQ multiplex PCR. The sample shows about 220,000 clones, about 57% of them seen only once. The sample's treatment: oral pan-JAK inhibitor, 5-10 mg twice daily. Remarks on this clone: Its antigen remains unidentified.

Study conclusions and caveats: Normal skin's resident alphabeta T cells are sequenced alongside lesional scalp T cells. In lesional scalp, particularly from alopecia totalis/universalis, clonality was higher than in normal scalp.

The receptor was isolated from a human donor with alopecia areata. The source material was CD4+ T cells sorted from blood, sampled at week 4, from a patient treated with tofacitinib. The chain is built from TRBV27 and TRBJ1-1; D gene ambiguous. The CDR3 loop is CASSLLGRNTEAFF. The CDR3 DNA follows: TGTGCCAGCAGTTTATTGGGGAGGAACACTGAAGCTTTCTTT.